The clone carrying this TCR beta chain was picked up many times. What it recognizes is unknown. TCRdb re-analysed the 5' RACE reads in MiXCR, keeping a single row per CDR3 protein. The sample has more than 90,000 distinct CDR3 sequences, about 7.8% seen once; the top ten hold roughly 2.8%. The sample originates from a study of T cells after yellow fever vaccination. Study findings and constraints: Among primary-vaccination clones, most reappeared after the booster, at almost 98% for CD4 and under 90% for CD8.

The CDR3 consists of 19 residues. Trimming left V 4 bases short and J 0 bases short, with 19 bases between. Germline V CDR1 and CDR2: LGHNA, YNFKEQ. The input for sequencing was CD4+ T cells sorted from PBMCs, taken roughly seven weeks after the first yellow fever vaccination. V usage is TRBV4-2 and J usage is TRBJ2-6; D tentatively fits TRBD1 or TRBD2 (6 bases each). This sequence was found in a man aged 18 to 29 who received the YFV17D yellow fever vaccine. CDR3 region: CASSPRRGDGRSGANVLTF. DNA of the CDR3: TGTGCCAGCAGCCCTAGAAGGGGGGACGGGCGCTCTGGGGCCAACGTCCTGACTTTC.